The T cell receptor beta chain described here comes from a study of OX40 agonist ivuxolimab in advanced cancers. Study results and limitations: At 0.1 to 3.0 mg/kg, CD4+ and CD8+ blood T cells expanded clonally by week 6. Patients who responded partially at 0.1-3.0 mg/kg showed clonal expansion ranking among the lowest.

Germline CDR1 WNHNN, CDR2 SYGVQD (reference sequence). The CDR3 runs to 16 residues. Trimming at V came to 0 bases and at J to 6 bases, leaving 7 bases not matched to a gene. A note on this clone: The antigen remains undetermined.

Baseline was the first blood sampling point, followed by cycle 4 day 1 and cycle 7 day 1. TCRdb's table, derived via immunoSEQ multiplex PCR, lists solely in-frame clones and lacks some. The sample includes tens of thousands of clones, 85% to 90% of them seen just once. The source was CD4+ or CD8+ T cells sorted from blood, collected in a trial of the OX40 agonist ivuxolimab. The receptor was derived from an adult with an advanced solid tumor such as melanoma, head and neck, liver or kidney cancer. This sequence joins TRBV10-1 and TRBJ2-1, with 8 nucleotides matching TRBD2. The CDR3 DNA reads as TGCGCCAGCAGTGAGTCGGGTAGCGGGACTGGCAATGAGCAGTTCTTC. Translation: CASSESGSGTGNEQFF.